The clone carrying this TCR beta chain has a handful of counts. Measured with immunoSEQ multiplex PCR; TCRdb has only the in-frame clones, and not every one. This sample has approximately 260,000 clones, with over 65% found just once. V was shortened by 4 bases and J by 5 bases, with 12 bases between the two germline ends. CDR3 length: 13 amino acids. The germline V gene encodes CDR1 SGHNT and CDR2 YYREEE (reference sequence). This record belongs to a study of blood T cell repertoires in COVID-19. Whole-study context: The United States, Italy and Spain provided the acute and convalescent COVID-19 samples. Nucleic acid was either cDNA or gDNA, and it came from T cells, B-cell-depleted T cells, or PBMCs.

The chain joins TRBV5-4 to TRBJ2-5, with TRBD1 as a possible D gene (6 bases). This TCR was sampled from a man aged 55 to 69 who had recovered from COVID-19. The sequencing sample was made of peripheral blood. CDR3 coding DNA: TGTGCCAGCAGCCGGGACACCGCCGAGACCCAGTACTTC. Translation: CASSRDTAETQYF. The entire variable domain, with the rest obtained from reference TRBV5-4 and TRBJ2-5, is as follows: ETGVTQSPTHLIKTRGQQVTLRCSSQSGHNTVSWYQQALGQGPQFIFQYYREEENGRGNFPPRFSGLQFPNYSSELNVNALELDDSALYLCASSRDTAETQYFGPGTRLLVL.